One sample yielded the 19 T cell receptor beta chains listed below, sequenced in a study of Ad26.COV2.S vaccination and SARS-CoV-2 variants. Noted treatment: around 19 received Ad26.COV2.S at low or high dose, single or two shots; five or six received placebo; per-sample allocation not given. Following the first vaccine or placebo injection, samples were taken on day 63. TCRdb keeps only in-frame clones here, not all; method: immunoSEQ multiplex PCR. The repertoire holds over 250,000 clones, with about 90% as singletons. The sample here was peripheral blood, taken in a trial of Ad26.COV2.S vaccine versus placebo. The receptors shown here come from a person between 18 and 60 years old who received the Ad26.COV2.S COVID-19 vaccine or a placebo.

The chain carries TRBV28 and TRBJ1-5; weak D call: TRBD1 (5 bases). V shed 5 bases and J shed 3 bases, with 14 bases lying between them. This CDR3 region has 15 residues. The V gene's germline CDR1 is MDHEN and CDR2 SYDVKM. CDR3 DNA: TGTGCCAGCAGTCCGCCGGGACTTTACAATCAGCCCCAGCATTTT. This encodes CASSPPGLYNQPQHF.

The V gene is TRBV5-1, the J gene TRBJ1-1; 7 bases match TRBD1. The CDR3 spans 15 residues. Unmatched junction bases numbered 2, after V lost 0 bases and J lost 0 bases. Per germline, CDR1 SGHRS and CDR2 YFSETQ. CDR3 DNA sequence: TGCGCCAGCAGCTTGGAGACAGGGATGAACACTGAAGCTTTCTTT. Translation: CASSLETGMNTEAFF.

The gene calls are TRBV19 and TRBJ2-5; a possible D gene is TRBD1 (7 bases). V was cut by 7 bases and J by 4 bases, with 28 bases left in between. Germline CDR1 and CDR2: LNHDA and SQIVND (reference sequence). The length of the CDR3 is 18 residues. CDR3 amino acids: CASTRGAGSPWRGETQYF. In nucleotides, the CDR3 is TGTGCCAGTACCAGGGGGGCCGGGAGCCCCTGGAGGGGAGAGACCCAGTACTTC.

This chain links TRBV5-1 with TRBJ2-7, with 13 bases matching TRBD2. J was trimmed by 6 bases and V by 4 bases; bases with no gene match: 10. There are 16 residues in the CDR3. Per the germline V gene, CDR1 is SGHRS and CDR2 is YFSETQ. CDR3 sequence: CASSPRGTSGISEQYF. The CDR3 DNA reads TGCGCCAGCAGCCCCCGCGGGACTAGCGGGATTAGCGAGCAGTACTTC.

This chain joins TRBV5-1 and TRBJ1-2, with 10 bases fitting TRBD1. The CDR3 is 14 amino acids. Trimming removed 6 bases from V and 5 bases from J; junction bases left unmatched: 7. Germline V gives CDR1 SGHRS, CDR2 YFSETQ. The CDR3 bases are TGCGCCAGCAACCGGGACAGGGGAGGGTATGGCTACACCTTC. This encodes CASNRDRGGYGYTF.

This clone appeared a few times. Within the sample, other DNA sequences also encode this same CDR3. The chain has TRBV5-1 and TRBJ1-3; D is ambiguous. Per the germline V gene, CDR1 is SGHRS and CDR2 is YFSETQ. This CDR3 region has 11 residues. The V and J ends lost 7 bases and 0 bases respectively, with 2 bases between them. CDR3 nucleotide sequence: TGCGCCAGCTCCTCTGGAAACACCATATATTTT. It encodes CASSSGNTIYF. Full variable domain (remainder filled in from reference TRBV5-1 and TRBJ1-3): KAGVTQTPRYLIKTRGQQVTLSCSPISGHRSVSWYQQTPGQGLQFLFEYFSETQRNKGNFPGRFSGRQFSNSRSEMNVSTLELGDSALYLCASSSGNTIYFGEGSWLTVV.

The V and J genes are TRBV4-1 and TRBJ2-4; weak D call: TRBD1 (6 bases). The V gene lost 2 bases and the J gene lost 1 base, with 12 bases spanning the gap. The germline gives CDR1 MGHRA, CDR2 YSYEKL. The CDR3 has 16 amino acids. The CDR3 region is CASSQLQGAAKNIQYF. The CDR3 DNA follows: TGCGCCAGCAGCCAACTACAGGGAGCCGCCAAAAACATTCAGTACTTC.

In this sample, this clone turned up once. The gene calls are TRBV20-1 and TRBJ2-1; possibly TRBD1 or TRBD2 for D (5 bases each). This CDR3 has 11 residues. The germline V and J ends were trimmed by 6 bases and 12 bases, with 15 bases remaining between them. Germline V CDR1 and CDR2: DFQATT, SNEGSKA (reference sequence). CDR3 amino acids: CSARGLPGQFF. The CDR3 DNA follows: TGCAGTGCCCGGGGCCTCCCGGGGCAGTTCTTC.

The genes are TRBV29-1 and TRBJ2-3; 7 nucleotides line up with TRBD1. With V trimmed by 2 bases and J by 1 base, 6 bases remained unmatched. This CDR3 has 15 residues. Germline-derived CDR1 and CDR2 are SQVTM and ANQGSEA. This chain's CDR3 is CSVESTGWGTDTQYF. For the CDR3, the DNA is TGCAGCGTTGAATCGACAGGGTGGGGCACAGATACGCAGTATTTT.

J is TRBJ1-4 and V is TRBV4-1, with D unresolved. Germline V gene data show CDR1 as MGHRA and CDR2 as YSYEKL. There are 14 residues in the CDR3. V lost 3 bases to trimming and J lost 2 bases, with 7 bases between them. The CDR3 protein is CASSQYKTNEKLFF. DNA of the CDR3: TGCGCCAGCAGCCAGTACAAGACTAATGAAAAACTGTTTTTT.

V gene TRBV18 combines with J gene TRBJ1-3, with unresolved D. CDR1 and CDR2 from the germline V gene are KGHSH and LQKENI. This CDR3 is 15 amino acids long. Trimming stripped 3 bases from V and 3 bases from J, with 12 bases between. The CDR3 here is CASSPGQAVGNTIYF. The CDR3 DNA reads TGTGCCAGCTCACCTGGTCAGGCAGTTGGAAACACCATATATTTT.

V is TRBV18 and J is TRBJ2-7; D unresolved. From germline, CDR1 is KGHSH and CDR2 LQKENI. V lost 2 bases, J lost 2 bases, and 13 bases lay in between. The CDR3 sequence is 15 residues long. CDR3 nucleotide sequence: TGTGCCAGCTCACCAGGGCAGGTTAGCACCTACGAGCAGTACTTC. Protein product: CASSPGQVSTYEQYF.

V and J are TRBV7-2 and TRBJ2-1; TRBD2 might be the D (6 bases). CDR3 size: 16 residues. Per germline, CDR1 SGHTA and CDR2 FQGNSA. V gave up 5 bases and J gave up 0 bases, with 14 bases separating them. This CDR3 reads CASSPPGVSSYNEQFF. CDR3 coding DNA: TGTGCCAGCAGCCCGCCGGGGGTAAGCTCCTACAATGAGCAGTTCTTC.

V and J are TRBV3-1 (or the pseudogene TRBV3-2) and TRBJ2-3, with 9 bases identical to TRBD2. CDR1 is LGHDT and CDR2 is YNNKEL in the germline V gene (reference sequence). V lost 0 bases to trimming and J lost 0 bases; unmatched junction nucleotides: 4. CDR3 size: 17 residues. The CDR3 spells CASSQETSGGSTDTQYF. CDR3 DNA sequence: TGTGCCAGCAGCCAAGAGACAAGCGGGGGGAGCACAGATACGCAGTATTTT.

V and J are TRBV29-1 and TRBJ1-4, with 7 bases aligning to TRBD1. From germline, CDR1 is SQVTM and CDR2 ANQGSEA. Trimming at V came to 2 bases and at J to 9 bases, leaving 6 bases not matched to a gene. This CDR3 is 13 amino acids long. The CDR3 nucleotides are TGCAGCGTTGAAAGGCAGGGGGAGAAAAAACTGTTTTTT. This encodes CSVERQGEKKLFF.

The V call is TRBV10-2, the J call TRBJ2-5; 11 bases map to TRBD2. Germline values: CDR1 WSHSY, CDR2 SAAADI. The V gene end was trimmed by 8 bases and the J gene end by 4 bases; junction bases not matched to a gene: 3. The CDR3 runs 13 residues. The CDR3 bases are TGCGCCAGCGCACTAGCGGGAGTAGAGACCCAGTACTTC. The encoded protein is CASALAGVETQYF.

The chain uses TRBV27 and TRBJ1-5; 7 positions agree with TRBD1. J lost 0 bases, V lost 5 bases, and 4 bases had no gene match. Germline CDR1 is MNHEY and CDR2 is SMNVEV (reference sequence). The CDR3 totals 15 residues. The CDR3 spells CASSQGGISNQPQHF. The CDR3, as DNA: TGTGCCAGCAGTCAGGGGGGGATTAGCAATCAGCCCCAGCATTTT.

This CDR3 is CASSLSGTGGYYGYTF. CDR3 bases: TGTGCCAGCAGCTTAAGCGGGACAGGGGGGTACTATGGCTACACCTTC. The chain carries TRBV7-3 and TRBJ1-2, with 11 bases that match TRBD1. Germline values: CDR1 SGHTA, CDR2 FQGTGA. The V segment lost 1 base and the J segment 3 bases; nucleotides outside the gene matches: 4. CDR3 length: 16 amino acids.

This chain connects TRBV18 to TRBJ1-6; weak D call: TRBD1 (6 bases). This CDR3 is built from 15 residues. CDR1 and CDR2 (germline): KGHSH, LQKENI. V was clipped by 3 bases and J by 8 bases, with 14 bases between them. The CDR3 loop reads CASSPRDIVDSPLHF. The CDR3 region has the DNA TGTGCCAGCTCACCTAGGGACATCGTCGATTCACCCCTCCACTTT.